This TCR beta chain comes out of a study of cytomegalovirus exposure and HLA in healthy donors. General study results and limits: Excluded were some V segments that proved indistinguishable, including TRBV6-2 and TRBV6-3.

The donors gave bone marrow, and they were healthy. Comment on this clone: Its antigen remains unidentified.

The primer mix had 60 Vbeta and 13 Jbeta primers. Using immunoSEQ multiplex PCR, the repertoire was profiled, and TCRdb retains in-frame clones only, with some absent. The table has 100,000 to 140,000 clones, 73% seen once. CDR1 MDHEN and CDR2 SYDVKM come from the germline V gene. This CDR3 is 16 amino acids long. V lost 4 bases and J 3 bases, leaving 17 bases between the germline ends. The chain joins TRBV28 to TRBJ2-3, with a weak D call TRBD2 (5 bases). Sequenced sample: PBMCs. This clonotype was sampled from a man aged 25 to 40 in good health and CMV-seronegative. The CDR3 bases are TGTGCCAGCAGTTCCTTCGGGGTGCGGCTAACAGATACGCAGTATTTT. It specifies CASSSFGVRLTDTQYF. Combining the CDR3 with reference TRBV28 and TRBJ2-3 gives the whole variable domain DVKVTQSSRYLVKRTGEKVFLECVQDMDHENMFWYRQDPGLGLRLIYFSYDVKMKEKGDIPEGYSVSREKKERFSLILESASTNQTSMYLCASSSFGVRLTDTQYFGPGTRLTVL.